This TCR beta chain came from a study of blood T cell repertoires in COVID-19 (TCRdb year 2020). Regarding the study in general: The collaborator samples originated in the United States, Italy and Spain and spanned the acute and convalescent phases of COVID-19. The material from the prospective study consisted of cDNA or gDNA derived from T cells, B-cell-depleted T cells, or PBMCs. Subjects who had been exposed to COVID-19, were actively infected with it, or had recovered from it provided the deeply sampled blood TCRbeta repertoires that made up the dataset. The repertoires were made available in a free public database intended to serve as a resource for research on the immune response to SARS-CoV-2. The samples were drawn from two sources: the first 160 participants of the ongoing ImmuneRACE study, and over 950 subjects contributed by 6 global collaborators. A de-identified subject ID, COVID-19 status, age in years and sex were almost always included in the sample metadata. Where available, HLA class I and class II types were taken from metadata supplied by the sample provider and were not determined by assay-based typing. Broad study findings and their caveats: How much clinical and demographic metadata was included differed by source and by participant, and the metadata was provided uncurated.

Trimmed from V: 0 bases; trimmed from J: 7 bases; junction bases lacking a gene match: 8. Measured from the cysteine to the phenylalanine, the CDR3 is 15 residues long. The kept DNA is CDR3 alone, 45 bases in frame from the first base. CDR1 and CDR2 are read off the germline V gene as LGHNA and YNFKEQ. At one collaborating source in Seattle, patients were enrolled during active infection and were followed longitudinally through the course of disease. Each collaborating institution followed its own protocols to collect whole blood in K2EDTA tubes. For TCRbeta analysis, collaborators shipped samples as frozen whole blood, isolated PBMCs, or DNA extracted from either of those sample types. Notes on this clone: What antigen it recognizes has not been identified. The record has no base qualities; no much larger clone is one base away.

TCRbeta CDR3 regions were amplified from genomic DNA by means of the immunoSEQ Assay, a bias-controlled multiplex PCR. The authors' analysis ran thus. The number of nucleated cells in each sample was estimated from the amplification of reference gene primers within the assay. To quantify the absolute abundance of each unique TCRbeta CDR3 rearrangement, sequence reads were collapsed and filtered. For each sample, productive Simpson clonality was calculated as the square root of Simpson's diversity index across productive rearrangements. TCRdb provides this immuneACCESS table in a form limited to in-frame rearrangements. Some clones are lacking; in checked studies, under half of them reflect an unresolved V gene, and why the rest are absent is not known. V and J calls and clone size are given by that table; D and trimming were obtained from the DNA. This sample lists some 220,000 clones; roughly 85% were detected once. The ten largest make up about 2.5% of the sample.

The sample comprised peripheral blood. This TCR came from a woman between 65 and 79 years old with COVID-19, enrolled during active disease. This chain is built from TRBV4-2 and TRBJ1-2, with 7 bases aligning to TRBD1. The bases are TGTGCCAGCAGCCAAGATCAGGGGGGTCGTAGTGGCTACACCTTC. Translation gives CASSQDQGGRSGYTF.